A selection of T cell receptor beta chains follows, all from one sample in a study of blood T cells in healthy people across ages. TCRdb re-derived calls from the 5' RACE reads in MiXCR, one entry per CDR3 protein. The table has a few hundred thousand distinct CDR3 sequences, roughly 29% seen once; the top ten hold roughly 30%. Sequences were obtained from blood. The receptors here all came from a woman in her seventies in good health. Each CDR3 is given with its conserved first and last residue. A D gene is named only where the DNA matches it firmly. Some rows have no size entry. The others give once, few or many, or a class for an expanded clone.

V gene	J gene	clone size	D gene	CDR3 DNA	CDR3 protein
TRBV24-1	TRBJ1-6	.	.	TGTGCCACCAGTGACAGAAGAGATAATTCACCCCTCCACTTT	CATSDRRDNSPLHF
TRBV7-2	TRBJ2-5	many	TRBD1	TGTGCCAGCAGCTATACCGGGACAGGGTCATCGGAGACCCAGTACTTC	CASSYTGTGSSETQYF
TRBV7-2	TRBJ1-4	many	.	TGTGCCAGCAGCCTCTTAATGCGGGAAAAACTGTTTTTT	CASSLLMREKLFF
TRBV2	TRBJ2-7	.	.	TGTGCCAGCAGTGAACTCGGGGACTACGAGCAGTACTTC	CASSELGDYEQYF
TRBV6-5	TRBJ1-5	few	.	TGTGCCAGCAGTTACTCGACGAACGGTCAGCCCCAGCATTTT	CASSYSTNGQPQHF
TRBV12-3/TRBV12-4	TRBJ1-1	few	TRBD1	TGTGCCAGCAGAAGGGACAGAGTAGTGTACACTGAAGCTTTCTTT	CASRRDRVVYTEAFF
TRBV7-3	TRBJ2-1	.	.	TGTGCCAGCAGCCCCGGCCAGAACGATGAGCAGTTCTTC	CASSPGQNDEQFF
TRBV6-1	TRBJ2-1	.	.	TGTGCCAGCATGCTCGGTGGCCCGGGCAATGAGCAGTTCTTC	CASMLGGPGNEQFF
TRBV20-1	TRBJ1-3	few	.	TGCAGTGCTAGAGGCGATGGTAACACCATATATTTT	CSARGDGNTIYF
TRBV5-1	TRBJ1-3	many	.	TGCGCCAGCAGCCATGATCGGGTAGGGGATTTATCTGGAAACACCATATATTTT	CASSHDRVGDLSGNTIYF
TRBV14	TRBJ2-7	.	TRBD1	TGTGCCAGCAGCCCCCAGACAGGGATAGGCGAGCAGTACTTC	CASSPQTGIGEQYF